This is a list of T cell receptor beta chains from one sample in a study of post-analysis software for immune sequencing data. One entry per CDR3 protein results from TCRdb running MiXCR on the PCR reads. The sample holds fewer than 550,000 distinct CDR3 sequences; around 31% are singletons and the top ten take roughly 6%. The sequencing input was blood. The receptors were gathered from a girl under 18 with multiple sclerosis. CDR3s include the opening cysteine and the closing phenylalanine or tryptophan.

TRBV6-5	TRBJ1-5	CASSLVWGINQPQHF
TRBV20-1	TRBJ2-1	CSALQGRSYNEQFF
TRBV7-3	TRBJ2-1	CASSLRGGGYNEQFF
TRBV12-3/TRBV12-4	TRBJ2-1	CASSLVEAYNEQFF
TRBV5-6	TRBJ2-3	CASSSSGTGVDTQYF
TRBV10-3	TRBJ1-6	CAISEEGGNSPRHF
TRBV7-9	TRBJ2-1	CASSVRADNEQFF
TRBV9	TRBJ2-5	CASSVARRSETQYF
TRBV5-1	TRBJ2-6	CASSLWPSGANVLTF
TRBV6-1	TRBJ1-2	CASSIRQGSGYTF
TRBV19	TRBJ1-1	CASSINRDSLTEAFF
TRBV5-6	TRBJ2-5	CASSPKRAGGETQYF
TRBV20-1	TRBJ2-1	CSVGQGVGNEQFF
TRBV18	TRBJ1-2	CASSTDTNYGYTF
TRBV5-6	TRBJ2-7	CASSLLAENYEQYF
TRBV7-9	TRBJ1-5	CASSLPDQPQHF
TRBV5-1	TRBJ1-4	CASSETGLATNEKLFF
TRBV10-3	NA	CAISESGAVTYEQYF
TRBV12-3/TRBV12-4	TRBJ2-3	CASRAGKADTQYF
TRBV14	TRBJ2-3	CASSQVGSATDTQYF
TRBV29-1	TRBJ2-1	CSVVVWQNNEQFF
TRBV6-1	TRBJ2-6	CASSEGLTGASGANVLTF
TRBV10-1	TRBJ1-5	CASSERVGRPQHF
TRBV20-1	NA	CSAPGQGIAEQYF
TRBV11-2	TRBJ2-5	CASSLVTEYQETQYF
TRBV3-1	TRBJ1-5	CASSQDYRGYQPQHF
TRBV5-1	TRBJ2-1	CASSQDRPELYNEQFF
TRBV7-9	TRBJ2-3	CASSSMSGISTDTQYF
TRBV5-1	TRBJ1-5	CASSLAGQPQHF
TRBV7-9	TRBJ1-3	CASSLRGARDSGNTIYF
TRBV5-5	TRBJ2-1	CASTLGYNEQFF
TRBV5-1	TRBJ2-7	CASRPEGEGRDYEQYF
TRBV5-1	TRBJ1-1	CASSSEGGRLAFF
TRBV29-1	TRBJ2-3	CSVEGAGTDTQYF
TRBV5-6	TRBJ2-1	CASSCWTMEQFF
TRBV12-3/TRBV12-4	NA	CASSDRTSGGTKNIQYF
TRBV5-5	TRBJ2-1	CASSPLTGGSYNEQFF
TRBV3-1	TRBJ1-1	CASSPEGGLWNTEAFF
TRBV6-1	TRBJ2-7	CTSSIGQYEQYF
TRBV24-1	TRBJ2-1	CATDQGNNEQFF
TRBV29-1	TRBJ2-1	CSVEGNEQFF
TRBV12-3/TRBV12-4	TRBJ1-2	CASSFNSYGYTF
TRBV20-1	TRBJ2-1	CSARASGWGNEQFF
TRBV4-1	TRBJ2-7	CASSPRNLRDSLPYEQYF
TRBV12-3/TRBV12-4	TRBJ2-1	CASSPPISSGVDEQFF
TRBV6-5	TRBJ1-1	CASSYSLGRRGEAGNTEAFF
TRBV4-1	TRBJ2-1	CASSQDPGADEQFF
TRBV6-2/TRBV6-3	TRBJ2-7	CASSHGVLAGSSYEQYF
TRBV29-1	TRBJ1-2	CSVVQDSYGYTF
TRBV7-2	TRBJ2-7	CASSSSDRGNYEQYF
TRBV7-9	TRBJ2-5	CASSLGDRSQETQYF
TRBV3-1	TRBJ1-1	CASSHNTEAFF
TRBV20-1	TRBJ2-7	CSAKGPDRIDSYEQYF
TRBV2	TRBJ2-7	CASSEMDNYSYEQYF